This TCR beta chain was sequenced for a study of cytomegalovirus exposure and HLA in healthy donors. Findings of the study overall: Donors were assumed by presence/absence analyses to have roughly uniform sequencing depth.

Germline values: CDR1 SNHLY, CDR2 FYNNEI. V shed 5 bases and J 5 bases; nucleotides not matched to a gene: 9. This CDR3 spans 16 amino acids. On this clone itself: Its antigen is still unknown.

In the PCR, 60 Vbeta and 13 Jbeta primers were used. Original processing methods: An analysis performed later counted roughly 79 million unique TCR beta chains (approximately 10 million of them shared). The repertoire was sequenced with immunoSEQ multiplex PCR; TCRdb's copy has only in-frame clones and lacks some. The V and J calls and the clone size are those of that table, but D and trimming were determined from the DNA. The sample has approximately 160,000 clones, 70% to 80% seen once. V is TRBV2 and J is TRBJ2-2; 9 bases agree with TRBD1. The clonotype was recovered from a female donor in good health and CMV-seronegative. The sequenced material came from PBMCs. CDR3 sequence (DNA): TGTGCCAGCAGTTTCCCGGGACAGGGATTAACCGGGGAGCTGTTTTTT. Translation gives CASSFPGQGLTGELFF.